Listed below are T cell receptor beta chains from one sample, sequenced in a study of blood T cell repertoires in COVID-19. Sequenced by immunoSEQ multiplex PCR; TCRdb stores in-frame clones only, minus some. This sample yields about 120,000 clones, of which around 82% are seen a single time; 5.5% to 6.5% belongs to the top ten. The source material was peripheral blood. Source of these receptors: a man at least 80 years old with active or convalescent COVID-19. Both conserved end residues are trimmed from each CDR3. The D gene is left open where the match is weak.

CDR3 length: 15
V gene: TRBV4-1
D gene: TRBD2
CDR3 protein: ASSQGWAGGPPGELF

CDR3 length: 13
V gene: TRBV7-7
D gene: -
CDR3 protein: ASSLQLTSRADQY

CDR3 length: 13
V gene: TRBV7-2
D gene: TRBD1
CDR3 protein: ASSPGGSVGSTIY

CDR3 length: 12
V gene: TRBV6-5
D gene: -
CDR3 protein: ASRRLSSYNEQF

CDR3 length: 13
V gene: TRBV30
D gene: -
CDR3 protein: AWKMNGQTNTEAF

CDR3 length: 13
V gene: TRBV9
D gene: TRBD2
CDR3 protein: ASSSRDRGGFEQF

CDR3 length: 14
V gene: TRBV4-1
D gene: TRBD1
CDR3 protein: ASSPRTGGANQPQH

CDR3 length: 12
V gene: TRBV4-3
D gene: TRBD2
CDR3 protein: ASSQAFLGEGQY

CDR3 length: 13
V gene: TRBV29-1
D gene: TRBD1
CDR3 protein: SVEVTGEFYNEQF

CDR3 length: 10
V gene: TRBV23-1
D gene: -
CDR3 protein: ASSWGSYEQY

CDR3 length: 20
V gene: TRBV19
D gene: TRBD1
CDR3 protein: ASSKRSANFGQGLLTVTEAF

CDR3 length: 14
V gene: TRBV24-1
D gene: TRBD1
CDR3 protein: ATSDYTTGGLYEQY

CDR3 length: 10
V gene: TRBV2
D gene: -
CDR3 protein: ASTPVRETQY

CDR3 length: 13
V gene: TRBV5-1
D gene: -
CDR3 protein: ASSLPTGALETQY

CDR3 length: 11
V gene: TRBV10-3
D gene: TRBD1
CDR3 protein: AISGTGAWGQY

CDR3 length: 13
V gene: TRBV6-5
D gene: TRBD1
CDR3 protein: ASSYSMTGSETQY

CDR3 length: 11
V gene: TRBV19
D gene: -
CDR3 protein: ASKDMRTDTQY